One TCR beta chain is described in this entry. The antigen is undetermined. Repertoires were generated with immunoSEQ multiplex PCR, while TCRdb's copy carries only in-frame clones and drops some. The sample includes about 250,000 clones, approximately 87% of them seen just once. This entry comes from a study of cytomegalovirus exposure and HLA in healthy donors. The overall study: Later analysis reported that the approximately 120 validation repertoires shared the platform of the roughly 630 first-cohort repertoires.

Germline-derived CDR1 and CDR2 are SGHTA and FQGTGA. The CDR3 spans 16 residues. The V gene end was trimmed by 5 bases and the J gene end by 1 base; junction bases not matched to a gene: 7. Study-wide results and caveats: The tendency of first-cohort TCR clusters to co-occur in the 100 to 150 validation repertoires emerged from a later analysis. The study listed under 200 cytomegalovirus-associated TCR beta chains.

Separate from the 666-subject first cohort was the approximately 110-subject validation cohort, to which the donors belonged. The sequence was collected from a man younger than 35 in good health and CMV-seronegative. J is TRBJ2-3 and V is TRBV7-3; TRBD2 matches at 9 bases. The specimen was PBMCs. The CDR3 region has the DNA TGTGCCAGCAGCACACCTATAGCGGGGGGCACAGATACGCAGTATTTT. Protein: CASSTPIAGGTDTQYF.